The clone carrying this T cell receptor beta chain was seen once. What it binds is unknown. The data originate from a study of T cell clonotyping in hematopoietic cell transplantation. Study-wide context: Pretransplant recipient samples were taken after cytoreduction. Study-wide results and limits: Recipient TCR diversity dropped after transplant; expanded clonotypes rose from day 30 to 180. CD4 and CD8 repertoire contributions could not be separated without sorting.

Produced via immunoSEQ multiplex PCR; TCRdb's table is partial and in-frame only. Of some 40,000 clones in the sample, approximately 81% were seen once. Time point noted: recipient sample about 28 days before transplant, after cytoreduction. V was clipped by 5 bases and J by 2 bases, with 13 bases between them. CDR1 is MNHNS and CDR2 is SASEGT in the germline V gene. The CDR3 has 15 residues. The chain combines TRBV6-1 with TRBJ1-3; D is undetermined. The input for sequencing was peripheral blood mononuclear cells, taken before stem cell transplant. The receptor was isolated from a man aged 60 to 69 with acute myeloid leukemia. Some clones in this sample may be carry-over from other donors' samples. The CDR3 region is CASSLNTDPGNTIYF. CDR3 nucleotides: TGTGCCAGCAGTCTGAACACGGATCCTGGAAACACCATATATTTT.